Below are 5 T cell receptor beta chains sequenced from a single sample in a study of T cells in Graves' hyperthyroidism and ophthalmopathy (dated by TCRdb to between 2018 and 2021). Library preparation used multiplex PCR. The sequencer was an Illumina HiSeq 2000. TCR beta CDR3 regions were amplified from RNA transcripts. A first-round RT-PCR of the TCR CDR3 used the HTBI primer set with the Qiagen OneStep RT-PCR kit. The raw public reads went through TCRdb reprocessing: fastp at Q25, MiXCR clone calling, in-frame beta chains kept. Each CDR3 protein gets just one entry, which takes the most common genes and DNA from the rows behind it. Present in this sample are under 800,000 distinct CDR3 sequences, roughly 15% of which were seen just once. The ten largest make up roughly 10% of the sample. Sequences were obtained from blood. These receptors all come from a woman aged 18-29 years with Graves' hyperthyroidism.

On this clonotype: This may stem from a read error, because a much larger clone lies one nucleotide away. The CDR3 loop is CSARELQGPRGRSYTF. In nucleotides, the CDR3 is TGCAGTGCTAGAGAGTTGCAGGGCCCTCGGGGGCGGAGCTACACCTTC. The chain carries TRBV20-1 and TRBJ1-2; D is perhaps TRBD1 (6 bases). This CDR3 has 16 amino acids. Per the germline V gene, CDR1 is DFQATT and CDR2 is SNEGSKA (reference sequence). Trimming took off 0 bases at V and 9 bases at J, with 23 bases between the two ends.

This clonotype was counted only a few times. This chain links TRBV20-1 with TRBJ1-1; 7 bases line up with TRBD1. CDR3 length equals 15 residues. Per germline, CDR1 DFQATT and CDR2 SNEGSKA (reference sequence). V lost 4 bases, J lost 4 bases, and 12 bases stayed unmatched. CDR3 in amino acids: CSAKKTGSLSTEAFF. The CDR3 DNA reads TGCAGTGCTAAAAAGACAGGGTCCTTGAGCACTGAAGCTTTCTTT.

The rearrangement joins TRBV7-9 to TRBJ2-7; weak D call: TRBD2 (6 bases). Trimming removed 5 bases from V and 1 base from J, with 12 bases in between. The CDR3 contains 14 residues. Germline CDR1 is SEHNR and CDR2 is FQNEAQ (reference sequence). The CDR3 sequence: CASSVSGPSYEQYF. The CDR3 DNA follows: TGTGCCAGCAGCGTCAGCGGGCCTTCCTACGAGCAGTACTTC. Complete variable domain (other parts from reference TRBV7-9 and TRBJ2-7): DTGVSQNPRHKITKRGQNVTFRCDPISEHNRLYWYRQTLGQGPEFLTYFQNEAQLEKSRLLSDRFSAERPKGSFSTLEIQRTEQGDSAMYLCASSVSGPSYEQYFGPGTRLTVT.

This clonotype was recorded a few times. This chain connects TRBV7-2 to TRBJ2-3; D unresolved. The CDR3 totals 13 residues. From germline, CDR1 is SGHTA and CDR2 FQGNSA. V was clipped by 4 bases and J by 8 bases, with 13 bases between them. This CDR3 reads CASSSREVATQYF. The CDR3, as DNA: TGTGCCAGCAGCTCCCGTGAGGTGGCTACGCAGTATTTT.

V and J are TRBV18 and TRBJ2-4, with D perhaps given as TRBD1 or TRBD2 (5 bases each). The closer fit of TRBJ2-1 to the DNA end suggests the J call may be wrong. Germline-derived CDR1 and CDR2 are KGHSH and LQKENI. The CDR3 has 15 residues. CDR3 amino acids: CASSLPGTARDIQFF. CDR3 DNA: TGTGCCAGCTCACTGCCCGGGACCGCCCGTGACATTCAGTTCTTC.